This T cell receptor (beta chain) was recorded in a study of OX40 agonist ivuxolimab in advanced cancers. Study-wide results and caveats: Expanded clones belonging to CD8+ T cells outnumbered, on average, those of CD4+.

With respect to this clone: The antigen is unknown.

The protocol was immunoSEQ multiplex PCR, while the TCRdb copy is restricted to in-frame clones and leaves out a portion. The sample lists about 12,000 clones, around nine tenths occurring once. Germline CDR1 is SEHNR and CDR2 is FQNEAQ (reference sequence). V lost 4 bases and J lost 1; bases outside the gene matches: 2. This CDR3 has 15 residues. Blood was sampled at baseline, cycle 4 day 1, and cycle 7 day 1. This chain uses TRBV7-9 with TRBJ2-3, with 10 nucleotides matching TRBD1. The receptor comes from an adult with an advanced solid tumor such as melanoma, head and neck, liver or kidney cancer. This sample comprised CD4+ or CD8+ T cells sorted from blood, obtained in a trial of the OX40 agonist ivuxolimab. The CDR3 bases are TGTGCCAGCAGCTCCGGGACAGGGGGCACAGATACGCAGTATTTT. This codes for CASSSGTGGTDTQYF.